These 9 T cell receptor beta chains were sequenced from one sample in a study of T cells in Graves' hyperthyroidism and ophthalmopathy. Amplified regions were TCR beta CDR3 sequences from RNA transcripts. HTBI primers drove first-round RT-PCR of the TCR CDR3. Each CDR3 protein gets one entry after TCRdb re-called the multiplex PCR reads with MiXCR. The profile shows roughly 160,000 distinct CDR3 sequences, around 8.9% of them singletons. Sequenced material: blood. The receptors stem from a woman under 30 with Graves' hyperthyroidism that later progressed to Graves' ophthalmopathy.

This clonotype was counted ten times or more. This chain joins TRBV19 and TRBJ2-5; TRBD2 aligns across 13 bases. Germline CDR1 and CDR2: LNHDA and SQIVND (reference sequence). Trimming at V came to 2 bases and at J to 3 bases, leaving 6 bases not matched to a gene. This CDR3 region has 17 residues. CDR3 sequence: CASSIRTSGRGEETQYF. DNA of the CDR3: TGTGCCAGTAGTATACGGACTAGCGGGAGAGGTGAAGAGACCCAGTACTTC.

This clonotype occurred many times. Mismatch with germline at one junction end may stem from a read error. The chain combines TRBV20-1 with TRBJ2-1, with 8 bases aligning to TRBD2. The germline V gene encodes CDR1 DFQATT and CDR2 SNEGSKA (reference sequence). The CDR3 spans 16 residues. The CDR3 sequence is CSARGRTSGSYNEQFF. CDR3 DNA: TGCAGTGCCAGAGGACGTACTAGCGGCTCCTACAATGAGCAGTTCTTC.

This clonotype came up many times. The V gene is TRBV11-2, the J gene TRBJ1-6; no clear D. V was cut by 1 base and J by 0 bases, with 10 bases left in between. Germline CDR1 reads SGHAT; CDR2 reads FQNNGV. The CDR3 contains 17 residues. CDR3 residues: CASSLGRRPSYNSPLHF. Written as DNA, the CDR3 is TGTGCCAGCAGCTTAGGGAGACGTCCCTCCTATAATTCACCCCTCCACTTT.

J is TRBJ1-1 and V is TRBV10-2, with D unresolved. Trimming stripped 6 bases from V and 0 bases from J, with 8 bases between. There are 13 residues in the CDR3. Looked up from germline, CDR1 is WSHSY and CDR2 is SAAADI. DNA for the CDR3: TGCGCCAGCAGGAATACGGTGAACACTGAAGCTTTCTTT. It is translated as CASRNTVNTEAFF.

Many counts were recorded for this clonotype. The chain's CDR3 is CATRLGLAGGNEQFF. The CDR3, as DNA: TGTGCCACCAGGTTGGGACTAGCGGGCGGGAATGAGCAGTTCTTC. This sequence joins TRBV15 and TRBJ2-1, with 12 bases matching TRBD2. The junction had 7 bases not matched to a gene; V was cut back by 6 bases and J by 7 bases. The CDR3 runs to 15 residues. Germline lookup yields CDR1 LNHNV and CDR2 YYDKDF (reference sequence).

This clonotype was seen at least ten times. This chain joins TRBV2 and TRBJ2-3; tentative D call: TRBD1 (5 bases). Germline values: CDR1 SNHLY, CDR2 FYNNEI. CDR3 size: 16 residues. Trimming took off 0 bases at V and 2 bases at J, with 12 bases between the two ends. CDR3 loop: CASSEAGPQATDTQYF. The CDR3 DNA reads as TGTGCCAGCAGTGAAGCGGGGCCCCAGGCCACAGATACGCAGTATTTT.

A few counts support this clonotype. A read error may be the cause here, since a much bigger clone is one base away. V and J are TRBV6-5 and TRBJ2-5; perhaps TRBD2 as D (6 bases). The CDR3 loop spans 17 amino acids. Germline CDR1 reads MNHEY; CDR2 reads SVGAGI. The V end was cut by 0 bases, the J end by 4 bases, with 18 bases between. The CDR3 DNA is TGTGCCAGCAGTTACTCGTCTGCGGGACGGGGTGGAGAGACCCAGTACTTC. It yields the protein CASSYSSAGRGGETQYF.

This clonotype was counted at least ten times. The chain has TRBV7-2 and TRBJ1-3; 7 nucleotides align to TRBD1. The length of the CDR3 is 16 residues. J gave up 0 bases and V 5 bases, and 7 bases lay outside the gene matches. CDR1 is SGHTA, CDR2 FQGNSA, per germline. CDR3 in DNA: TGTGCCAGCAGCCTCGAGGGACAGACCTCTGGAAACACCATATATTTT. Amino acids: CASSLEGQTSGNTIYF. Together with reference TRBV7-2 and TRBJ1-3, the CDR3 gives the full variable domain: GAGVSQSPSNKVTEKGKDVELRCDPISGHTALYWYRQSLGQGLEFLIYFQGNSAPDKSGLPSDRFSAERTGGSVSTLTIQRTQQEDSAVYLCASSLEGQTSGNTIYFGEGSWLTVV.

This clonotype was counted ten times or more. V gene TRBV20-1 combines with J gene TRBJ1-1; D may be TRBD1 (6 bases). Germline loops: CDR1 DFQATT, CDR2 SNEGSKA (reference sequence). Trimming pared 4 bases from V and 6 bases from J, leaving 24 bases between. The CDR3 contains 16 residues. The CDR3 reads CSATPGPGLGGPEAFF. CDR3 coding DNA: TGCAGTGCTACGCCCGGTCCAGGACTGGGGGGCCCTGAAGCTTTCTTT.